This T cell receptor beta chain was identified during a study of shared clonotypes between healthy human individuals. Study-wide context: Every donor yielded three CD4 naive, three CD4 memory, two CD8 naive and one CD8 memory plate.

Naive CD8 cells, CD45RO-negative and positively selected for CCR7, excluded terminally differentiated effector memory CD45RA+ cells. Germline lookup yields CDR1 WNHNN and CDR2 SYGVQD (reference sequence). CDR3 length equals 16 residues. The V gene end was trimmed by 0 bases and the J gene end by 8 bases; junction bases not matched to a gene: 10. Study findings and constraints: Against clonotypes common to all four donors, non-shared ones had lower generation probabilities. An expected dependence of interdonor clonotype sharing on sequencing depth was noted.

The study ran the assay at deep level. Libraries were prepared by immunoSEQ multiplex PCR; TCRdb keeps only in-frame clonotypes and omits some of them. The table records over 800,000 clones, 80% to 95% of them present only once. This clone occurred once. Its target is unknown. Sample: naive CD8+ T cells sorted from blood. This clonotype originated in a man aged 30-40 years in good health. The chain couples TRBV10-1 to TRBJ2-1; 7 bases match TRBD1. CDR3 loop: CASSESGETGNHEQFF. The CDR3 DNA is TGCGCCAGCAGTGAGTCTGGAGAGACAGGGAATCATGAGCAGTTCTTC.